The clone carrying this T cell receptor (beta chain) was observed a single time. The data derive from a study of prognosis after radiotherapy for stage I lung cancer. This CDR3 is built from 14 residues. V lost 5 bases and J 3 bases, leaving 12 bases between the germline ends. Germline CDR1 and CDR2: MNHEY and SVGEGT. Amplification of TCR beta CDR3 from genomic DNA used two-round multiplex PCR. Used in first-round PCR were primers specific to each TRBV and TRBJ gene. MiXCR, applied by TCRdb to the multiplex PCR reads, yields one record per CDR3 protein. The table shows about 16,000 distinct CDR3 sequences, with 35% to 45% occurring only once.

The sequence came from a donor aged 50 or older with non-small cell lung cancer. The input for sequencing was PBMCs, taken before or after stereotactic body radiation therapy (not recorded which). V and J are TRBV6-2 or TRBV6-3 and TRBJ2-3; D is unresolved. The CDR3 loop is CASSPNSLTDTQYF. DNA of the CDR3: TGTGCCAGCAGTCCGAACAGCTTGACAGATACGCAGTATTTT.